The 32 T cell receptor beta chains below were found in one sample sequenced in a study of blood T cell repertoires in COVID-19. Sequenced by immunoSEQ multiplex PCR; TCRdb stores in-frame clones only, minus some. Among about 250,000 clones listed, 70% to 90% were seen once. The sample was peripheral blood. The receptors shown here come from a man aged 18 to 35 with active or convalescent COVID-19.

The V gene is TRBV7-9, the J gene TRBJ1-1; D is unresolved. The germline CDR1 and CDR2 sequences are SEHNR and FQNEAQ (reference sequence). V was cut by 5 bases and J by 3 bases, with 4 bases left in between. The CDR3 spans 11 residues. CDR3 amino acids: CASSLYTEAFF. CDR3 bases: TGTGCCAGCAGCCTATACACTGAAGCTTTCTTT. The full variable domain, its missing parts supplied by reference TRBV7-9 and TRBJ1-1, is DTGVSQNPRHKITKRGQNVTFRCDPISEHNRLYWYRQTLGQGPEFLTYFQNEAQLEKSRLLSDRFSAERPKGSFSTLEIQRTEQGDSAMYLCASSLYTEAFFGQGTRLTVV.

This clone was seen a single time. The chain recombines TRBV14 with TRBJ1-1; 8 bases are shared with TRBD1. V was pared by 3 bases and J by 4 bases, with 7 bases of the junction left unmatched. Germline V gene data show CDR1 as SGHDN and CDR2 as FVKESK. The CDR3 sequence is 15 residues long. In DNA, the CDR3 is TGTGCCAGCAGCCAGGCAAACAGGGGGGGCACTGAAGCTTTCTTT. The encoded protein is CASSQANRGGTEAFF.

The chain uses TRBV24-1 and TRBJ2-1; 9 bases agree with TRBD1. Per germline, CDR1 KGHDR and CDR2 SFDVKD. V was clipped by 4 bases and J by 9 bases; unmatched bases: 6. CDR3 size: 14 residues. The CDR3 nucleotides are TGTGCCACCAGTGACCCTGACAGGGGGAGTGAGCAGTTCTTC. This sequence encodes CATSDPDRGSEQFF.

The J gene is TRBJ2-2, the V gene TRBV7-3; possibly TRBD2 for D (6 bases). This CDR3 has 14 residues. CDR1 and CDR2 from the germline V gene are SGHTA and FQGTGA. Trimming removed 5 bases from V and 3 bases from J, with 10 bases in between. CDR3 region: CASSPTGDTGELFF. The CDR3 bases are TGTGCCAGCAGCCCAACGGGGGACACCGGGGAGCTGTTTTTT.

V gene TRBV6-2 or TRBV6-3 combines with J gene TRBJ1-1; no clear D gene. Germline-derived CDR1 and CDR2 are MNHEY and SVGEGT. Trimming took off 0 bases at V and 1 base at J, with 9 bases between the two ends. The length of the CDR3 is 15 residues. The CDR3 here is CASSYSPGANTEAFF. CDR3 nucleotides: TGTGCCAGCAGTTACTCCCCGGGAGCGAACACTGAAGCTTTCTTT.

This chain uses TRBV27 with TRBJ2-5, with 7 bases that match TRBD2. The junction had 10 bases not matched to a gene; V was cut back by 4 bases and J by 2 bases. The CDR3 sequence is 16 residues long. Germline V gene lookup returns CDR1 MNHEY and CDR2 SMNVEV (reference sequence). The CDR3 DNA is TGTGCCAGCAGTTATGGCCTCCGCGGGGGACAAGAGACCCAGTACTTC. Translation: CASSYGLRGGQETQYF.

The chain combines TRBV24-1 with TRBJ2-1, with D possibly being TRBD1 (5 bases). Germline loops: CDR1 KGHDR, CDR2 SFDVKD. The length of the CDR3 is 13 residues. V lost 4 bases and J lost 13, with 16 bases in between. The CDR3 region is CATSDHTRTNQFF. DNA for the CDR3: TGTGCCACCAGTGACCATACCCGGACAAACCAGTTCTTC.

The CDR3 sequence is CASSTLAGGHQETQYF. As DNA, the CDR3 is TGCGCCAGCAGCACCCTAGCGGGGGGTCACCAAGAGACCCAGTACTTC. J is TRBJ2-5 and V is TRBV4-1, with 11 bases matching TRBD2. The CDR3 is 16 amino acids. V lost 5 bases, J lost 0 bases, and 5 bases stayed unmatched. CDR1 MGHRA and CDR2 YSYEKL come from the germline V gene.

The genes are TRBV19 and TRBJ2-3; 9 positions agree with TRBD2. V lost 6 bases to trimming and J lost 5 bases; unmatched junction nucleotides: 9. CDR3 length: 15 amino acids. From germline, CDR1 is LNHDA and CDR2 SQIVND (reference sequence). The CDR3 loop reads CASRVSGGIEDTQYF. Written as DNA, the CDR3 is TGTGCCAGTAGGGTCAGCGGGGGGATCGAAGATACGCAGTATTTT.

This clone has just a few counts. The V call is TRBV2, the J call TRBJ1-2, with D perhaps TRBD1 (6 bases). V was clipped by 7 bases and J by 5 bases, with 17 bases between them. This CDR3 is built from 14 residues. Germline V gene lookup returns CDR1 SNHLY and CDR2 FYNNEI. This CDR3 is CASTEAGQHYGYTF. In nucleotides, the CDR3 is TGTGCCAGCACCGAAGCAGGACAGCATTATGGCTACACCTTC.

J is TRBJ2-2 and V is TRBV14; D might be TRBD1 (6 bases). Germline CDR1 is SGHDN and CDR2 is FVKESK. The CDR3 has 15 residues. Deletions cut 4 bases from V and 2 bases from J, with 11 bases between. DNA for the CDR3: TGTGCCAGCAGCCTACAGGGTCCCAACACCGGGGAGCTGTTTTTT. Amino acids: CASSLQGPNTGELFF.

The V call is TRBV7-9, the J call TRBJ2-2; 10 nucleotides align to TRBD2. CDR1 is SEHNR and CDR2 is FQNEAQ in the germline V gene (reference sequence). There are 18 residues in the CDR3. The J segment lost 4 bases and the V segment lost 0 bases, leaving 8 bases of the junction unmatched. The CDR3, as DNA: TGTGCCAGCAGCTTAGCCCTAGCGGGAGTTTCGGGCACCGGGGAGCTGTTTTTT. Encoded protein: CASSLALAGVSGTGELFF.

A few counts support this clone. V usage is TRBV19 and J usage is TRBJ1-2; the match to TRBD1 covers 10 bases. This CDR3 comprises 12 residues. Germline trimming cut 5 bases from V and 8 bases from J; bases unmatched to any gene: 2. Germline V gene lookup returns CDR1 LNHDA and CDR2 SQIVND (reference sequence). The CDR3 DNA sequence: TGTGCCAGTAGTGGACAGGGGGGCGGCTACACCTTC. The encoded protein is CASSGQGGGYTF. The complete variable domain, with remaining parts taken from reference TRBV19 and TRBJ1-2, reads DGGITQSPKYLFRKEGQNVTLSCEQNLNHDAMYWYRQDPGQGLRLIYYSQIVNDFQKGDIAEGYSVSREKKESFPLTVTSAQKNPTAFYLCASSGQGGGYTFGSGTRLTVV.

The CDR3 spells CASSLMASGYNEQFF. CDR3 nucleotide sequence: TGTGCCAGCAGCTTAATGGCTAGCGGATACAATGAGCAGTTCTTC. The genes are TRBV7-3 and TRBJ2-1, with 7 nucleotides matching TRBD2. Germline CDR1 reads SGHTA; CDR2 reads FQGTGA. V lost 1 base to trimming and J lost 4 bases; unmatched junction nucleotides: 4. This CDR3 region has 15 residues.

The chain couples TRBV7-9 to TRBJ2-3; 8 nucleotides line up with TRBD2. The CDR3 spans 15 residues. Unmatched junction bases numbered 6, after V lost 5 bases and J lost 2 bases. Germline V lookup: CDR1 SEHNR, CDR2 FQNEAQ (reference sequence). The CDR3 DNA is TGTGCCAGCAGCCCCCGGGGGGGACTCACAGATACGCAGTATTTT. It yields the protein CASSPRGGLTDTQYF. Based on the CDR3 plus reference TRBV7-9 and TRBJ2-3, the full variable domain is DTGVSQNPRHKITKRGQNVTFRCDPISEHNRLYWYRQTLGQGPEFLTYFQNEAQLEKSRLLSDRFSAERPKGSFSTLEIQRTEQGDSAMYLCASSPRGGLTDTQYFGPGTRLTVL.

This clone occurred once. This sequence joins TRBV27 and TRBJ2-7, with 11 bases identical to TRBD2. Trimming cost V 3 bases and J 4 bases; bases outside gene matches: 8. The CDR3 loop spans 16 amino acids. Per germline, CDR1 MNHEY and CDR2 SMNVEV (reference sequence). The CDR3 DNA sequence: TGTGCCAGCAGTTTTGGTAGCGGGAGGGTCGGGTACGAGCAGTACTTC. It specifies CASSFGSGRVGYEQYF.

V gene TRBV3-1 (or the pseudogene TRBV3-2) combines with J gene TRBJ1-2, with unresolved D. The V end lost 4 bases, the J end lost 2 bases, and 17 bases lay between the germline ends. Germline V CDR1 and CDR2: LGHDT, YNNKEL (reference sequence). This CDR3 is 16 amino acids long. This CDR3 is CASSLMMWRKNYGYTF. CDR3 nucleotides: TGTGCCAGCAGCCTGATGATGTGGCGGAAAAACTATGGCTACACCTTC.

This chain connects TRBV11-2 to TRBJ2-3, with D tentatively TRBD1 (6 bases). V lost 3 bases, J lost 5 bases, and 18 bases lay in between. The CDR3 runs 16 residues. The germline CDR1 and CDR2 sequences are SGHAT and FQNNGV. As DNA, the CDR3 is TGTGCCAGCAGCTTTATACAGGGTGGGATAGAAGATACGCAGTATTTT. It specifies CASSFIQGGIEDTQYF.

The J gene is TRBJ1-3, the V gene TRBV9, with D possibly being TRBD1 (6 bases). Trimming removed 0 bases at V and 0 bases at J, with 13 bases between. This CDR3 has 17 amino acids. In germline, CDR1 is SGDLS, CDR2 YYNGEE. The CDR3 loop reads CASSVEGDALSGNTIYF. For the CDR3, the DNA is TGTGCCAGCAGCGTAGAGGGGGATGCCCTCTCTGGAAACACCATATATTTT.

This chain links TRBV4-3 with TRBJ1-2; D perhaps matches TRBD1 (5 bases). The CDR3 has 14 residues. Germline V gives CDR1 LGHNA, CDR2 YSLEER. The V gene lost 8 bases and the J gene lost 3 bases, with 16 bases spanning the gap. CDR3 sequence reads: CASSQGPNYYGYTF. CDR3 coding DNA: TGCGCCAGCTCCCAGGGTCCTAATTACTATGGCTACACCTTC.

The V call is TRBV24-1, the J call TRBJ2-1, with TRBD2 matching 8 bases. The V gene end was trimmed by 5 bases and the J gene end by 11 bases; junction bases not matched to a gene: 13. Germline V CDR1 and CDR2: KGHDR, SFDVKD. This CDR3 region has 15 residues. The CDR3 is CATSGAGLVYKKQFF. The CDR3 bases are TGTGCCACCAGTGGGGCGGGACTAGTTTATAAGAAGCAGTTCTTC.

The V call is TRBV7-9, the J call TRBJ2-2; tentative D call: TRBD1 (6 bases). Deletions cut 5 bases from V and 5 bases from J, with 24 bases between. Germline CDR1 is SEHNR and CDR2 is FQNEAQ (reference sequence). This CDR3 is 18 amino acids long. CDR3 in DNA: TGTGCCAGCAGCCCGAGAGTTGTCACAGCCCAGGGGACCGGGGAGCTGTTTTTT. Protein: CASSPRVVTAQGTGELFF.

The J gene is TRBJ1-2, the V gene TRBV19; possibly TRBD1 for D (6 bases). With 3 bases removed from V and 6 bases from J, the gap between germline ends came to 11 bases. Per germline, CDR1 LNHDA and CDR2 SQIVND (reference sequence). This CDR3 has 13 amino acids. In DNA, the CDR3 is TGTGCCAGTAGTATCCGGACAGTAGATGGCTACACCTTC. Amino acids: CASSIRTVDGYTF.

CDR3 in amino acids: CASSFDRGTMNTEAFF. DNA of the CDR3: TGTGCCAGCAGCTTTGATCGAGGGACTATGAACACTGAAGCTTTCTTT. The chain uses TRBV5-6 and TRBJ1-1, with D maybe TRBD1 (5 bases). The CDR3 sequence is 16 residues long. Germline V CDR1 and CDR2: SGHDT, YYEEEE. V lost 2 bases and J 0 bases, leaving 14 bases between the germline ends.

The chain joins TRBV6-5 to TRBJ1-2, with D uncertain. The germline CDR1 and CDR2 sequences are MNHEY and SVGAGI. CDR3 length: 14 residues. The V end lost 0 bases, the J end lost 5 bases, and 10 bases lay between the germline ends. Written as DNA, the CDR3 is TGTGCCAGCAGTTACTCAGAGAGCGGATATGGCTACACCTTC. Amino acid sequence: CASSYSESGYGYTF.

The V and J genes are TRBV2 and TRBJ2-7; perhaps TRBD1 as D (5 bases). CDR1 is SNHLY and CDR2 is FYNNEI in the germline V gene. The CDR3 covers 14 residues. V lost 3 bases to trimming and J lost 0 bases, with 9 bases between them. CDR3 bases: TGTGCCAGCAGTGACCAGGGCGTCTCCTACGAGCAGTACTTC. Protein sequence: CASSDQGVSYEQYF.

This chain connects TRBV10-3 to TRBJ1-1, with 10 nucleotides matching TRBD1. This CDR3 contains 15 residues. V dropped 5 bases and J dropped 6; count of bases not matched to a gene: 9. The germline gives CDR1 ENHRY, CDR2 SYGVKD. The CDR3 loop is CAISRRTGGGPEAFF. The CDR3 region has the DNA TGTGCCATCAGTCGTCGGACAGGGGGTGGACCTGAAGCTTTCTTT.

The chain uses TRBV28 and TRBJ2-3; 10 nucleotides agree with TRBD2. Per germline, CDR1 MDHEN and CDR2 SYDVKM. V trimming: 2 bases; J trimming: 5 bases; junction bases outside the gene matches: 4. The CDR3 covers 15 residues. DNA for the CDR3: TGTGCCAGCAGTTTACTAGCGGGAGTTGAAGATACGCAGTATTTT. This gives the protein CASSLLAGVEDTQYF.

The rearrangement joins TRBV27 to TRBJ2-7; the match to TRBD2 covers 9 bases. The CDR3 contains 14 residues. Germline V gene data show CDR1 as MNHEY and CDR2 as SMNVEV (reference sequence). V lost 2 bases and J lost 1; bases outside the gene matches: 0. The CDR3 coding sequence is TGTGCCAGCAGTTTAACTAGCGGGTCCTACGAGCAGTACTTC. It is translated as CASSLTSGSYEQYF.

This clone appeared a few times. The V and J genes are TRBV2 and TRBJ1-1; 7 bases are shared with TRBD1. The CDR3 contains 13 residues. The V and J ends lost 4 bases and 1 base, in that order; junction bases with no gene match: 0. The germline CDR1 and CDR2 sequences are SNHLY and FYNNEI. CDR3 region: CASSAGGNTEAFF. CDR3 coding DNA: TGTGCCAGCAGTGCAGGGGGGAACACTGAAGCTTTCTTT.

Only one count was recorded for this clone. V and J are TRBV13 and TRBJ2-3; 11 bases fit TRBD2. CDR1 and CDR2 from the germline V gene are PRHDT and FYEKMQ (reference sequence). The CDR3 runs 16 residues. Unmatched junction bases numbered 9, after V lost 4 bases and J lost 6 bases. In DNA, the CDR3 is TGTGCCAGCAGCTCCCTAGCGGGGGGAAATGGGGATACGCAGTATTTT. It codes for CASSSLAGGNGDTQYF.

V gene TRBV7-3 combines with J gene TRBJ2-3; 8 nucleotides line up with TRBD2. This CDR3 has 14 residues. The J segment lost 5 bases and the V segment lost 5 bases, leaving 6 bases of the junction unmatched. Germline V gene lookup returns CDR1 SGHTA and CDR2 FQGTGA. The CDR3 nucleotides are TGTGCCAGCAGCCCCAGCGGGAGTGGAGATACGCAGTATTTT. Residues: CASSPSGSGDTQYF.